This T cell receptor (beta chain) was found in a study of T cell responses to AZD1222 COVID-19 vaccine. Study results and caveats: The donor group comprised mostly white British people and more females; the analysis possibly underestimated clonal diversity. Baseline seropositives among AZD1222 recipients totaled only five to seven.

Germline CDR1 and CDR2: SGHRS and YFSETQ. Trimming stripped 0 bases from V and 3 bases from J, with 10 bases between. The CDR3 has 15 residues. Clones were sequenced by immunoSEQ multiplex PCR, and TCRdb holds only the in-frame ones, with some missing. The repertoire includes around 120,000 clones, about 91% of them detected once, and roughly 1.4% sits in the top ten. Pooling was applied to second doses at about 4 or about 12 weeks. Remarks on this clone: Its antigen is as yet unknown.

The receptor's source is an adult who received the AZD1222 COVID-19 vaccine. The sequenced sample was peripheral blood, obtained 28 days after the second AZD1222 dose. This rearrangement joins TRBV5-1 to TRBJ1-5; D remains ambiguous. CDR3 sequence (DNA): TGCGCCAGCAGCTTGGATGGCAGGACCAATCAGCCCCAGCATTTT. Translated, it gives CASSLDGRTNQPQHF.